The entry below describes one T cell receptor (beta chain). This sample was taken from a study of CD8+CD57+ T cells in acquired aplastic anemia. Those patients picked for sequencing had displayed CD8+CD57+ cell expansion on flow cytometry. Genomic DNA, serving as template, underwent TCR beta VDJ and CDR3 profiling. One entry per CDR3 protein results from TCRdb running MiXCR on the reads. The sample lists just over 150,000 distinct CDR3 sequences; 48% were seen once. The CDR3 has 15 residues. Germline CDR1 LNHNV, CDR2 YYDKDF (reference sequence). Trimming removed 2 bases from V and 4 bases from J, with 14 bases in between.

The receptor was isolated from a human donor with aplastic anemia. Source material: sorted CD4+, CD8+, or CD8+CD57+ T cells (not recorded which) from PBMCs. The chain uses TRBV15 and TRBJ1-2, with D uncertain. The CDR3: CATSRYRLSAYGYTF. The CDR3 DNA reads TGTGCCACCAGCAGATACAGACTCTCCGCCTATGGCTACACCTTC.